The source of this T cell receptor beta chain is a study of T cell repertoires in cytomegalovirus infection. This clonotype was seen ten or more times. TCRdb itself ran the reads through MiXCR, one entry per CDR3 protein. This table has more than 500,000 distinct CDR3 sequences, 15% to 20% appearing once. Trimming shortened V by 4 bases and J by 7 bases, and 14 bases separated the two germline ends. The CDR3 consists of 14 residues. This clonotype originated in a human donor in good health (CMV status not recorded). Some clones in this sample may be carry-over from other donors' samples. The sample was CD8+ T cells from PBMCs. This chain links TRBV23-1 with TRBJ1-5; no clear D. TRBV23-1 qualifies as an ORF whose function is uncertain. CDR3 DNA sequence: TGCGCCAGCAGTCCTCGTCAGCCGGGACAGCCCCAGCATTTT. This gives the protein CASSPRQPGQPQHF.